This entry lists 11 T cell receptor beta chains sequenced from one sample in a study of tissue T cells after allogeneic stem cell transplantation. Libraries were prepared by immunoSEQ multiplex PCR; TCRdb keeps only in-frame clonotypes and omits some of them. The data contain 25,000 to 35,000 clones, less than 90% of them singletons. The starting material was blood, obtained before transplantation. The receptors derive from a woman between 18 and 55 years old who later had graft-versus-host disease after an allogeneic stem cell transplant.

The CDR3 loop reads CASSHTYNEQFF. The DNA of the CDR3 is TGCGCCAGCAGCCACACCTACAATGAGCAGTTCTTC. V usage is TRBV5-1 and J usage is TRBJ2-1; D is unclear. Looked up from germline, CDR1 is SGHRS and CDR2 is YFSETQ. The V end was cut by 4 bases, the J end by 2 bases, with 4 bases between. There are 12 residues in the CDR3.

This chain uses TRBV12-3 or TRBV12-4 with TRBJ2-5; D call uncertain. V shed 2 bases and J shed 1 base, with 2 bases lying between them. The CDR3 runs 12 residues. CDR3 amino acids: CASSLTQETQYF. For the CDR3, the DNA is TGTGCCAGCAGTTTAACCCAAGAGACCCAGTACTTC.

V and J are TRBV9 and TRBJ2-3, with D possibly matching TRBD1 (5 bases). CDR1 SGDLS and CDR2 YYNGEE come from the germline V gene. The V end lost 4 bases, the J end lost 1 base, and 13 bases lay between the germline ends. The CDR3 is 15 amino acids. CDR3 protein: CASSFRAVGTDTQYF. The CDR3 DNA reads as TGTGCCAGCAGCTTCAGGGCGGTGGGCACAGATACGCAGTATTTT.

The CDR3 sequence: CASRWVENTEAFF. The CDR3 DNA reads as TGTGCCAGCAGATGGGTGGAGAACACTGAAGCTTTCTTT. The chain has TRBV7-9 and TRBJ1-1; D unresolved. V lost 6 bases to trimming and J lost 1 base, with 9 bases between them. Germline V gene sequence: CDR1 SEHNR, CDR2 FQNEAQ (reference sequence). The CDR3 totals 13 residues.

The chain recombines TRBV9 with TRBJ1-4; D possibly corresponds to TRBD1 (5 bases). The CDR3 contains 15 residues. CDR1 is SGDLS and CDR2 is YYNGEE in the germline V gene. The germline V and J ends were trimmed by 1 base and 3 bases, with 10 bases remaining between them. The CDR3 sequence is CASSVIGTPNEKLFF. CDR3 bases: TGTGCCAGCAGCGTAATCGGGACTCCTAATGAAAAACTGTTTTTT.

The chain carries TRBV9 and TRBJ2-6; D is uncertain. CDR3 length: 17 amino acids. V was clipped by 1 base and J by 1 base, with 12 bases between them. Germline CDR1 reads SGDLS; CDR2 reads YYNGEE. The CDR3 is CASSVWHHPSGANVLTF. The CDR3 DNA reads as TGTGCCAGCAGCGTATGGCACCACCCGTCTGGGGCCAACGTCCTGACTTTC.

The chain has TRBV29-1 and TRBJ1-2; D gene uncertain. The germline CDR1 and CDR2 sequences are SQVTM and ANQGSEA. The CDR3 loop spans 15 amino acids. V dropped 0 bases and J dropped 4 bases, with 15 bases sitting between them. The CDR3, as DNA: TGCAGCGTTGAAGATTCGGCAAACTTGGCCTATGGCTACACCTTC. It is translated as CSVEDSANLAYGYTF.

The chain employs TRBV7-8 and TRBJ1-1, with D possibly TRBD1 on 5 matching bases. V was pared by 1 base and J by 0 bases, with 9 bases between. This CDR3 spans 15 amino acids. Germline V CDR1 and CDR2: SGHVS, FQNEAQ. For the CDR3, the DNA is TGTGCCAGCAGCTTAGGGGGACCTGTGAACACTGAAGCTTTCTTT. Its protein is CASSLGGPVNTEAFF.

The genes are TRBV7-9 and TRBJ2-5, with TRBD2 identical over 8 bases. Germline-derived CDR1 and CDR2 are SEHNR and FQNEAQ (reference sequence). Trimming cost V 5 bases and J 5 bases; bases outside gene matches: 10. The CDR3 is 15 amino acids. The CDR3 region has the DNA TGTGCCAGCAGCAGGGTCGGACTAGCTAGTGAGACCCAGTACTTC. It yields the protein CASSRVGLASETQYF.

This chain uses TRBV27 with TRBJ2-7; tentatively, D is TRBD2 (6 bases). Trimming took 8 bases from V and 6 from J, leaving 20 bases between them. The germline V gene encodes CDR1 MNHEY and CDR2 SMNVEV (reference sequence). This CDR3 region has 14 residues. The CDR3 loop reads CASRLISGDPEQYF. As DNA, the CDR3 is TGTGCCAGCCGCTTAATATCGGGGGACCCCGAGCAGTACTTC.

CDR3 residues: CASSYSFSDYNYGYTF. The CDR3 DNA sequence: TGTGCCAGCAGTTACTCATTCTCAGACTATAACTATGGCTACACCTTC. The gene calls are TRBV6-6 and TRBJ1-2; the D is unclear. Germline CDR1 reads MNHNY; CDR2 reads SVGAGI (reference sequence). The ends were cut back, 0 bases at V and 1 base at J, with 12 bases in the middle. The CDR3 is 16 amino acids.